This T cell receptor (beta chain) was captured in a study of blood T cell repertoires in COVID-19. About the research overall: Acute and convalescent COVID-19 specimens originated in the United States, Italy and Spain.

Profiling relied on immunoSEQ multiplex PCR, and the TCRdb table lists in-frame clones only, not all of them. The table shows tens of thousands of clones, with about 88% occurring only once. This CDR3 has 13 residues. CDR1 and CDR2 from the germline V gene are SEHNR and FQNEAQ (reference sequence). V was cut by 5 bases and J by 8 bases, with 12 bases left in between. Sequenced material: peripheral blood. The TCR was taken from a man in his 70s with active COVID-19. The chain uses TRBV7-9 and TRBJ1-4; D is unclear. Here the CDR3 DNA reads TGTGCCAGCAGCCAGACGGGAGGGGAAAAACTGTTTTTT. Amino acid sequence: CASSQTGGEKLFF.